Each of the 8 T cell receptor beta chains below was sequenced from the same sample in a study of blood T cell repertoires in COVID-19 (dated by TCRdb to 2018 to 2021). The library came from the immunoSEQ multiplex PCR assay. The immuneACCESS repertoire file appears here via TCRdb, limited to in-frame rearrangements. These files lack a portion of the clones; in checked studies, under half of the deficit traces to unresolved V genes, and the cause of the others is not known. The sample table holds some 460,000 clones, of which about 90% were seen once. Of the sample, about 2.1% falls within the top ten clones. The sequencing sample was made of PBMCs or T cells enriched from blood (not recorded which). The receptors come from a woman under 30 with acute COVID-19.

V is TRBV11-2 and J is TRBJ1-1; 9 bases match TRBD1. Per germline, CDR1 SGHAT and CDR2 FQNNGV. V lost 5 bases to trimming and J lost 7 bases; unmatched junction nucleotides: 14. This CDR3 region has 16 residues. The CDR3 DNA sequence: TGTGCCAGCAGCCCATTCCGGGACAGGGATCTCGATGAAGCTTTCTTT. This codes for CASSPFRDRDLDEAFF.

The CDR3 reads CASRQGQGVRSPLHF. The CDR3 coding sequence is TGTGCCAGCAGGCAGGGACAGGGGGTTCGGTCACCCCTCCACTTT. The chain combines TRBV4-2 with TRBJ1-6, with 11 bases lining up with TRBD1. This CDR3 is built from 15 residues. V trimming: 6 bases; J trimming: 10 bases; junction bases outside the gene matches: 8. Germline V CDR1 and CDR2: LGHNA, YNFKEQ.

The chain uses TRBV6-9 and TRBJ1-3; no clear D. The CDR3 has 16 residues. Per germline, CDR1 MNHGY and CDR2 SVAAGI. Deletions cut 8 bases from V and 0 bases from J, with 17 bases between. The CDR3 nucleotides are TGTGCCAGCCGATCCTACTTGAGTATCTCTGGAAACACCATATATTTT. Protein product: CASRSYLSISGNTIYF.

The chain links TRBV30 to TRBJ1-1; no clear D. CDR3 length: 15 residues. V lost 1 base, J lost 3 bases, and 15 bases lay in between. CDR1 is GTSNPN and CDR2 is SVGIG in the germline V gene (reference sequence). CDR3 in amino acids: CAWSDVSEGDTEAFF. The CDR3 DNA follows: TGTGCCTGGAGTGATGTCTCAGAAGGAGACACTGAAGCTTTCTTT.

CDR3 nucleotides: TGTGCCAGCAGCTCCGGGACAGGGGGCGAGCAGTACTTC. Its translation is CASSSGTGGEQYF. The chain links TRBV5-5 to TRBJ2-7; 11 bases fit TRBD1. The CDR3 contains 13 residues. Trimming took 3 bases from V and 6 from J; bases not matched to a gene: 2. CDR1 and CDR2 (germline): SGHKS, YYEKEE (reference sequence).

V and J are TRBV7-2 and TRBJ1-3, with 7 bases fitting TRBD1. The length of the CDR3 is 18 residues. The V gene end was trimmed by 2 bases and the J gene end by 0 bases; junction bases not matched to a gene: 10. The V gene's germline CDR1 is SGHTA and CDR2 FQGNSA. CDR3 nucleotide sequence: TGTGCCAGCAGCTTATACCAACAGGGGACCTCCTCTGGAAACACCATATATTTT. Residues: CASSLYQQGTSSGNTIYF.

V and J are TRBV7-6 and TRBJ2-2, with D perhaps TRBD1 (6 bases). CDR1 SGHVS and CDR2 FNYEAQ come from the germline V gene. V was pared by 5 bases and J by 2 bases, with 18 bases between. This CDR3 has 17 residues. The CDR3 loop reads CASSPLSGDRNTGELFF. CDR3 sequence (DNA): TGTGCCAGCAGCCCACTCTCAGGGGATCGCAACACCGGGGAGCTGTTTTTT.

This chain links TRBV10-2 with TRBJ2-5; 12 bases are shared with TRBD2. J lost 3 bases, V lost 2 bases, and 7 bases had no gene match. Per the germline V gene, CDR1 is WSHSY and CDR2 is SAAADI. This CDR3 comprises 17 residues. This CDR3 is CASSERLAGGPEETQYF. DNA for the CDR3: TGCGCCAGCAGTGAGCGGCTAGCGGGGGGGCCCGAAGAGACCCAGTACTTC.